This T cell receptor (beta chain) was identified in a study of regulatory T cells in long-lasting Graves disease. The study's findings and limits: Persistent cases of Graves' showed reduced TCR diversity relative to newly diagnosed patients.

This clonotype has a handful of counts. Its antigen is not known. A read error may be the cause here, since a much bigger clone is one base away. The V end was cut by 2 bases, the J end by 4 bases, with 6 bases between. CDR3 length equals 13 residues. Germline CDR1 is SGHTA and CDR2 is FQGNSA. Time point in this sample: newly diagnosed GD, antithyroid drugs for less than 3 months. Researchers made the TCR library from RNA that was extracted from PBMCs. Graves' disease diagnoses followed American Thyroid Association guidelines. Arm-PCR of CDR3 regions and iRepertoire HTBI primers were the basis on which TCR beta libraries were built. In TCRdb, the multiplex PCR reads were re-called with MiXCR into one record per CDR3 protein. The sample lists some 370,000 distinct CDR3 sequences; approximately 12% were seen once. Separately, the same data were catalogued under a study of T cells in Graves' hyperthyroidism and ophthalmopathy. That work adds: Clonotypes that were expanded in thyroid above 0.001 mostly appeared in blood too.

The receptor comes from a woman between 18 and 29 years old with Graves disease. The source material was peripheral blood mononuclear cells (PBMCs), sampled at new diagnosis, from a patient treated with antithyroid drugs. V is TRBV7-2 and J is TRBJ2-1, with D hard to call. CDR3: CASSLLEYNEQFF. The CDR3 region has the DNA TGTGCCAGCAGCTTATTAGAGTACAATGAGCAGTTCTTC.